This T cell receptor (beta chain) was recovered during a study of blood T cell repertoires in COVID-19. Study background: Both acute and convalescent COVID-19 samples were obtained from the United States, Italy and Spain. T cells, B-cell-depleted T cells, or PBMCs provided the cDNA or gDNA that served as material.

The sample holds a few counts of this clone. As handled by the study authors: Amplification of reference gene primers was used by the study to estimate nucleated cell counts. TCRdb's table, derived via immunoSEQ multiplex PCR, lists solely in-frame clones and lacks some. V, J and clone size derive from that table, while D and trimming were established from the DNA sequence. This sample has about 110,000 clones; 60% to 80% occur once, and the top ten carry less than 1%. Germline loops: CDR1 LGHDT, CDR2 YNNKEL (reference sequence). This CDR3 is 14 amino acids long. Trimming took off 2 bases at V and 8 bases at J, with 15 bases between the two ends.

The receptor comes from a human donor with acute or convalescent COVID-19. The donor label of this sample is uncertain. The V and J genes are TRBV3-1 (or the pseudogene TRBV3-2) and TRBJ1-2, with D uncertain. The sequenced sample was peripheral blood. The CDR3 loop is CASSQYPADGGYTF. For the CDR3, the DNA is TGTGCCAGCAGCCAATATCCGGCGGATGGGGGCTACACCTTC.